This T cell receptor (beta chain) was obtained from a study of T-cell reconstitution after alpha-beta-depleted transplantation in children. Study results and caveats: Hyperexpanded clones declined; after one year, newly produced T cells mostly supplied diversity. Roughly two months post-transplant, alpha-beta T cells reportedly originated from several hundred graft clones that had expanded.

The CDR3 has 16 amino acids. Germline lookup yields CDR1 SGHDT and CDR2 YYEEEE. V lost 2 bases and J lost 5; bases outside the gene matches: 10. Unique molecular identifiers were used in preparing the TCRbeta library. Each CDR3 protein gets one entry after TCRdb re-called the PCR reads with MiXCR. This repertoire shows about 580,000 distinct CDR3 sequences, roughly 23% found once; its top ten account for roughly 13%. Comments on this clonotype: Its target is not known.

The clonotype was recovered from a boy younger than two who had a stem cell transplant for acute myeloid leukemia, so the T cells may come from the graft donor. The sample here was PBMCs, mostly from graft donor cells, taken 360 days after TCRalphabeta/CD19-depleted stem cell transplant. The V and J genes are TRBV5-6 and TRBJ2-3; 8 bases map to TRBD2. The CDR3 DNA reads TGTGCCAGCAGCTTCATTCTGATCACTAGCGGAGATACGCAGTATTTT. Its protein is CASSFILITSGDTQYF.